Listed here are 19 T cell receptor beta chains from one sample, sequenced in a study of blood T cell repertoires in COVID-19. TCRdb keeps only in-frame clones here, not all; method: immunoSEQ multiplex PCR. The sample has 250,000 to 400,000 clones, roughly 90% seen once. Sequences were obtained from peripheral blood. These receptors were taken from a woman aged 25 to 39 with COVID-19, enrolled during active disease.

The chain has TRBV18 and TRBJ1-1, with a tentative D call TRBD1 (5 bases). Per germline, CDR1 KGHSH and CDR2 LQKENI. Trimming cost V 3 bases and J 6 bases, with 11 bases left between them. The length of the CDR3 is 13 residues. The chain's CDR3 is CASSPGGSAEAFF. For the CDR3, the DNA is TGTGCCAGCTCACCGGGGGGGAGCGCTGAAGCTTTCTTT.

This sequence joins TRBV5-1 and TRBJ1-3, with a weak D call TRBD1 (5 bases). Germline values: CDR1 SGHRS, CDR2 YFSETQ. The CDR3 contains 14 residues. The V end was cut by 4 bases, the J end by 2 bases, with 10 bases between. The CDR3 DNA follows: TGCGCCAGCAGCCAGGGTTCTCCTGGAAACACCATATATTTT. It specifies CASSQGSPGNTIYF.

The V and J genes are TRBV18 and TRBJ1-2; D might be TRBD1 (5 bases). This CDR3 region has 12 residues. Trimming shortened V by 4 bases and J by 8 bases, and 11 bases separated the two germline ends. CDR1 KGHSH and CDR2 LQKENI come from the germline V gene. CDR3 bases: TGTGCCAGCTCACGGGGGGTGGAAGGCTACACCTTC. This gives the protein CASSRGVEGYTF.

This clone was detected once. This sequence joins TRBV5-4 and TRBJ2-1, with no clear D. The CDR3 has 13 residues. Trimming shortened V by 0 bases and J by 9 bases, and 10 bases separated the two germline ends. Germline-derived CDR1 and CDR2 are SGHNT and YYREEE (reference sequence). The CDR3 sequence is CASSLARSSEQFF. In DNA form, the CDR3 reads TGTGCCAGCAGCTTGGCCCGATCGAGTGAGCAGTTCTTC.

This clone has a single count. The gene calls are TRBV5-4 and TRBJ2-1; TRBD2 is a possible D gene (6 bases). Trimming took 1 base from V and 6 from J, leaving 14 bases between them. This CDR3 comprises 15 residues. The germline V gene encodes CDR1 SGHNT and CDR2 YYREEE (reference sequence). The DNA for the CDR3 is TGTGCCAGCAGCTTGCTGGGGACTCCATCCAATGAGCAGTTCTTC. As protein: CASSLLGTPSNEQFF.

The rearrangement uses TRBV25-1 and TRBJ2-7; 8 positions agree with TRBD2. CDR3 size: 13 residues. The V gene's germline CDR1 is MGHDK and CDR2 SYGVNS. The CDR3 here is CVTEKREHREQYF. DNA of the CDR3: TGTGTCACAGAGAAGCGGGAGCATCGCGAGCAGTACTTC.

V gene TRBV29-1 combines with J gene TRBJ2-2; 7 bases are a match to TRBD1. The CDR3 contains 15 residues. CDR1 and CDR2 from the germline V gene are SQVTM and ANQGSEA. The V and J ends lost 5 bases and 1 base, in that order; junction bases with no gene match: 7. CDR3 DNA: TGCAGCGTTTCCTTAAGGACAGGGAACACCGGGGAGCTGTTTTTT. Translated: CSVSLRTGNTGELFF.

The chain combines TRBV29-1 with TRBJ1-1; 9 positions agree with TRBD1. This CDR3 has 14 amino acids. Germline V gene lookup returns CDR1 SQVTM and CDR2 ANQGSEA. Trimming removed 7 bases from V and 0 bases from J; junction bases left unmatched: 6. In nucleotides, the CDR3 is TGCAGCGGGATACAGGGGGCTATGAACACTGAAGCTTTCTTT. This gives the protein CSGIQGAMNTEAFF.

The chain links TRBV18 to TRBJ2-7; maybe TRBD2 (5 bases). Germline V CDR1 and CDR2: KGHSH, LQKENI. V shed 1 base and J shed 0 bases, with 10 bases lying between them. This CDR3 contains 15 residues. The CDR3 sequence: CASSPQPGGSYEQYF. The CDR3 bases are TGTGCCAGCTCACCACAGCCAGGAGGCTCCTACGAGCAGTACTTC. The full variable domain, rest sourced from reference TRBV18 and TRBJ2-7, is NAGVMQNPRHLVRRRGQEARLRCSPMKGHSHVYWYRQLPEEGLKFMVYLQKENIIDESGMPKERFSAEFPKEGPSILRIQQVVRGDSAAYFCASSPQPGGSYEQYFGPGTRLTVT.

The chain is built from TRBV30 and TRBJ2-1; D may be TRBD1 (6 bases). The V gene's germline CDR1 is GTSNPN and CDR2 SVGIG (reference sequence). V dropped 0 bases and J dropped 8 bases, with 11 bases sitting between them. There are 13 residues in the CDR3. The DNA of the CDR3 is TGTGCCTGGAGTGTGTCAGGGGTGGATGAGCAGTTCTTC. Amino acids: CAWSVSGVDEQFF.

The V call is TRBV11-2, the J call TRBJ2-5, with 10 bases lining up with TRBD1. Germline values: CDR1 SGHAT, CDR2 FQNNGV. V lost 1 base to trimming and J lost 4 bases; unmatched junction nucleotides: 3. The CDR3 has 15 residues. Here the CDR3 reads CASSLVTGGVETQYF. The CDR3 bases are TGTGCCAGCAGCTTAGTGACAGGGGGCGTAGAGACCCAGTACTTC. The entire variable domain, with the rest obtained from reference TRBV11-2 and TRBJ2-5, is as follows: EAGVAQSPRYKIIEKRQSVAFWCNPISGHATLYWYQQILGQGPKLLIQFQNNGVVDDSQLPKDRFSAERLKGVDSTLKIQPAKLEDSAVYLCASSLVTGGVETQYFGPGTRLLVL.

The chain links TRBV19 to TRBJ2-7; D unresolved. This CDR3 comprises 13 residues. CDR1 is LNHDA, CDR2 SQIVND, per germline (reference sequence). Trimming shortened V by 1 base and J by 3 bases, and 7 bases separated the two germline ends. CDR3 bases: TGTGCCAGTAGTATAGGTAGCTACTACGAGCAGTACTTC. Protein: CASSIGSYYEQYF.

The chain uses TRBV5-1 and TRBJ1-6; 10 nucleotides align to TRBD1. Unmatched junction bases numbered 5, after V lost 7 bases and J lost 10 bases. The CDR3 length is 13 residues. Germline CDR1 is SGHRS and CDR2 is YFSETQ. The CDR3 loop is CASQGQGGSPLHF. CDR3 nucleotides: TGCGCCAGCCAAGGACAGGGGGGATCACCCCTCCACTTT. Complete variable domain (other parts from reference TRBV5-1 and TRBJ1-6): KAGVTQTPRYLIKTRGQQVTLSCSPISGHRSVSWYQQTPGQGLQFLFEYFSETQRNKGNFPGRFSGRQFSNSRSEMNVSTLELGDSALYLCASQGQGGSPLHFGNGTRLTVT.

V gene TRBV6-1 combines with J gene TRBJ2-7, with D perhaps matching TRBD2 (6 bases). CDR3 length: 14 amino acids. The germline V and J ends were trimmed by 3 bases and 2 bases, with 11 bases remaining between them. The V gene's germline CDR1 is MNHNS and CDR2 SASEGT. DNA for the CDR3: TGTGCCAGCAGTGACGGGAGAGGGGCCTACGAGCAGTACTTC. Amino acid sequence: CASSDGRGAYEQYF.

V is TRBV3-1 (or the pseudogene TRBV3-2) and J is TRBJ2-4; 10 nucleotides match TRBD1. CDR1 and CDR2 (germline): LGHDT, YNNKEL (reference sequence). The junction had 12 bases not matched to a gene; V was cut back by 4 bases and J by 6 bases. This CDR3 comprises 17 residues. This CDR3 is CASSPQYLTGGGNIQYF. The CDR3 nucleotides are TGTGCCAGCAGCCCACAGTACCTGACAGGGGGCGGAAACATTCAGTACTTC.

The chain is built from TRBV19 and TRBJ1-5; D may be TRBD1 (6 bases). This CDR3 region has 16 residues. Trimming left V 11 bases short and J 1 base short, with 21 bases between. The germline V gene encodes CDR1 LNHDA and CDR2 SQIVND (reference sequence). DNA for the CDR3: TGTGCCTTAGGAAGTATAGGCAGGGGAAGCAATCAGCCCCAGCATTTT. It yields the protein CALGSIGRGSNQPQHF.

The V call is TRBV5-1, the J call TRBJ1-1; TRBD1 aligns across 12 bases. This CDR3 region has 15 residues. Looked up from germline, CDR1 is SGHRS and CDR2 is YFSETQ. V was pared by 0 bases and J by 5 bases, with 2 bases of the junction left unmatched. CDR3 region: CASSLGDRGLTEAFF. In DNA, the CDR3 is TGCGCCAGCAGCTTGGGGGACAGGGGGCTGACTGAAGCTTTCTTT. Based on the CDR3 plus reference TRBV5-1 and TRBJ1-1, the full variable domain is KAGVTQTPRYLIKTRGQQVTLSCSPISGHRSVSWYQQTPGQGLQFLFEYFSETQRNKGNFPGRFSGRQFSNSRSEMNVSTLELGDSALYLCASSLGDRGLTEAFFGQGTRLTVV.

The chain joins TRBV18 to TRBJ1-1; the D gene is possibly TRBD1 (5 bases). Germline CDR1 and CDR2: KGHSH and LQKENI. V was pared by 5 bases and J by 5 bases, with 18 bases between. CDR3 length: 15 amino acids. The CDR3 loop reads CASSEYRTPETEAFF. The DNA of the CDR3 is TGTGCCAGCTCAGAATACAGGACCCCGGAGACTGAAGCTTTCTTT.

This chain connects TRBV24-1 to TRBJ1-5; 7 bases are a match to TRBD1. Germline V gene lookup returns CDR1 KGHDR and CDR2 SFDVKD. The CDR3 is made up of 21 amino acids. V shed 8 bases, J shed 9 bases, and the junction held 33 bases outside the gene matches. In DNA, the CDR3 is TGTGCCACCAAGCACACCACACGTAATCCCAAGACAGGGACTTTGTTAAGGCCCCAGCATTTT. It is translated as CATKHTTRNPKTGTLLRPQHF.